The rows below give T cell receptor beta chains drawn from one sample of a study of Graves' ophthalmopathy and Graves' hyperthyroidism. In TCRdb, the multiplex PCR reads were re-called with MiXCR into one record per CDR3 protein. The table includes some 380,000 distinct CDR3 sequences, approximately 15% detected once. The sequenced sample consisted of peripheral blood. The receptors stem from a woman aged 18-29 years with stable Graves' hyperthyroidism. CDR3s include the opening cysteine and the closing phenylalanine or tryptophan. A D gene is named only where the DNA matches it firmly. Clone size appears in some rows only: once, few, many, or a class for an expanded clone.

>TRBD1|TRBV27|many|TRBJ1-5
TGTGCCAGCAGGCCCGCTTTTGGACAGGTAACGAATAGCAATCAGCCCCAGCATTTT
CASRPAFGQVTNSNQPQHF
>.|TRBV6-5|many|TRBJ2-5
TGTGCCAGCAGTTACTCAAGAAGGGGTGAGACCCAGTACTTC
CASSYSRRGETQYF
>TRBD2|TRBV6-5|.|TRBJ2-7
TGTGCCAGCAGTTCGATTGGGACTAGCGAGGGATTCTACGAGCAGTACTTC
CASSSIGTSEGFYEQYF
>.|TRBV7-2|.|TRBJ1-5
TGTGCCAGCAGCTCAGAGCAGTGGGAGACCCAGCATTTT
CASSSEQWETQHF
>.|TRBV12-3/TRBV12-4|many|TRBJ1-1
TGTGCCAGCAGTTTGGGGGGACACTGGAAGAACACTGAAGCTTTCTTT
CASSLGGHWKNTEAFF
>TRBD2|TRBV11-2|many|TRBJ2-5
TGTGCCAGCAGAGACTGGAGGCGGGGGGCTCCCCAAGAGACCCAGTACTTC
CASRDWRRGAPQETQYF
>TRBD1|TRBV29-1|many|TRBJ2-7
TGCAGCGTTGAAGACGGACAGGGGACCTACGAGCAGTACTTC
CSVEDGQGTYEQYF
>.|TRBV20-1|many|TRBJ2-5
TGCAGTGCTAGTCGACAGCAAGAGACCCAGTACTTC
CSASRQQETQYF
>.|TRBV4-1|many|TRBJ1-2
TGCGCCAGCAGCCAAGTCAGGGGAGCAAACTATGGCTACACCTTC
CASSQVRGANYGYTF
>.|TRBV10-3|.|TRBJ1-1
TGTGCCATCAGATACAGCGAGTGGGACACTGAAGCTTTCTTT
CAIRYSEWDTEAFF
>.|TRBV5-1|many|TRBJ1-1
TGCGCCAGCGCACGAATATCTTTACAGGGAATGAACACTGAAGCTTTCTTT
CASARISLQGMNTEAFF
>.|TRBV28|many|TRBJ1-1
TGTGCCAGCAGTTCACAGAACACTGAAGCTTTCTTT
CASSSQNTEAFF
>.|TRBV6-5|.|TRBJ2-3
TGTGCCAGCAGTTACGAACAGGGAGTCAGAGATACGCAGTATTTT
CASSYEQGVRDTQYF
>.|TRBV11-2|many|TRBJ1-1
TGTGCCAGCAACGGGGTGGGAGCCATAGGGAGCACTGAAGCTTTCTTT
CASNGVGAIGSTEAFF
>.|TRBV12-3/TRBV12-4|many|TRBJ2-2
TGTGCCAGCAGTGCGGCAGGGGCGCCCGGGGGCACCGGGGAGCTGTTTTTT
CASSAAGAPGGTGELFF
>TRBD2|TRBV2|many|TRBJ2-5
TGTGCCAGCAGTGAGCTCCCGGGACTAGCAGGCGGTGAGACCCAGTACTTC
CASSELPGLAGGETQYF
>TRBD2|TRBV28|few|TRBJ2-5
TGTGCCAGCAGCATTACCGGGACTAGCGGGAGGGCCGCGGAGACCCAGTACTTC
CASSITGTSGRAAETQYF
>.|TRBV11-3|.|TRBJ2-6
TGTGCCAGCAGCCCCTACTCTGGGGCCAACGTCCTGACTTTC
CASSPYSGANVLTF
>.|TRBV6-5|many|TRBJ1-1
TGTGCCAGCAGTTCTACCGACAGGCGGAACACTGAAGCTTTCTTT
CASSSTDRRNTEAFF
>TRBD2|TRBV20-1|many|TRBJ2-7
TGCAGTGCCCCATTTGGGGGCGGGGGGACCTACGAGCAGTACTTC
CSAPFGGGGTYEQYF
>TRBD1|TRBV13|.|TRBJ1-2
TGTGCCAGCAGCGGGGACCTCCGGGACAGGGTGTACAATAACTATGGCTACACCTTC
CASSGDLRDRVYNNYGYTF
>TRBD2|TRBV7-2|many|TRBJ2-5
TGTGCCAGCAGCAAACGGACGGGGGGGCCTTTGGAGACCCAGTACTTC
CASSKRTGGPLETQYF
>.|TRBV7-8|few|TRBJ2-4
TGTGCCAGCAGCCCGTATAGAGAGGGGATAGCGGCCGGAGCCAAAAACATTCAGTACTTC
CASSPYREGIAAGAKNIQYF
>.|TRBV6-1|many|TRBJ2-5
TGTGCCAGCGCGGGGTCAGAGACCCAGTACTTC
CASAGSETQYF
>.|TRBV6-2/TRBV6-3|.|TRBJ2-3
TGTGCCAGCACGACAGGGGATAGCGGGAGCACAGATACGCAGTATTTT
CASTTGDSGSTDTQYF
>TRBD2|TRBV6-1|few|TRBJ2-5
TGTGCCAGCAGTGGACATCCTAGCGGGGGAAACCAAGAGACCCAGTACTTC
CASSGHPSGGNQETQYF
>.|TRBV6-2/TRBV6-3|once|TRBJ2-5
TGTGCCAGCACGGTGGGCCTACCAGGTTTTTCGACCCAGTACTTC
CASTVGLPGFSTQYF
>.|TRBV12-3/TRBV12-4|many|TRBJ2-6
TGTGCCAGCAGTTTAATGGCAGTCTTCTCTGGGGCCAACGTCCTGACTTTC
CASSLMAVFSGANVLTF
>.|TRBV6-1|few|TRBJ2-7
TGTGCCAGCAGTGAATTTATCGGGACGGAATATTACGAGCAGTACTTC
CASSEFIGTEYYEQYF
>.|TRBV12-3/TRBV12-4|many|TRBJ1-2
TGTGCCAGCAGTTTACCAGGGATAGGGCCTCTTTTC
CASSLPGIGPLF
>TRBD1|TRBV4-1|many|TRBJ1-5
TGCGCCAGCAGCCGTACAGGGGGGGGACAGCCCCAGCATTTT
CASSRTGGGQPQHF
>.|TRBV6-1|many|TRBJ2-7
TGTGCCAGCAAAATCTCCAGGGGCTCCTACGAGCAGTACTTC
CASKISRGSYEQYF
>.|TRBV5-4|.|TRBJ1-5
TGTGCCAGCAGCCGACAGGATAGCAATCAGCCCCAGCATTTT
CASSRQDSNQPQHF
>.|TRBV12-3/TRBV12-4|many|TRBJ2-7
TGTGCCAGCAGCTTATACAGGGTGGGGAACTACGAGCAGTACTTC
CASSLYRVGNYEQYF
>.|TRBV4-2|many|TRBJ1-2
TGTGCCAGCAGCCAAGAACAGCTGGGCTATGGCTACACCTTC
CASSQEQLGYGYTF
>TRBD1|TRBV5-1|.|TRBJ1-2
TGCGCCAGCAGGGACGGGACAGGGCTTACGAAAGGCTACACCTTC
CASRDGTGLTKGYTF
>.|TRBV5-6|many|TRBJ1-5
TGTGCCAGCAGCTTTAGGTCAGATCAGCCCCAGCATTTT
CASSFRSDQPQHF
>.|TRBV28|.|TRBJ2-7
TGTGCCAGCAGTTCCCCTCCGGACAGTCACTACGAGCAGTACTTC
CASSSPPDSHYEQYF
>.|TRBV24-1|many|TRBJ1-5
TGTGCCACCAGTGAGCCGGGGAGCAATCAGCCCCAGCATTTT
CATSEPGSNQPQHF
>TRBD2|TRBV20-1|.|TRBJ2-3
TGCAGTGCTAGAGTCCCGACTAGCGGGGGGAGAGATACGCAGTATTTT
CSARVPTSGGRDTQYF
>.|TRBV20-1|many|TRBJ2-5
TGCAGTGCTAGAGTGGGGGTAGAGACCCAGTACTTC
CSARVGVETQYF
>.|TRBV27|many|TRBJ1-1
TGTGCCAGCAGTAGGGTCAGCATGAACACTGAAGCTTTCTTT
CASSRVSMNTEAFF
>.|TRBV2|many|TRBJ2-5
TGTGCCAGCACCAGGACAGAGTACCAAGAGACCCAGTACTTC
CASTRTEYQETQYF
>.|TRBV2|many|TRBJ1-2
TGTGCCAGCAGTGCCAGACAGGTCCGGCGCTATGGCTACACCTTC
CASSARQVRRYGYTF
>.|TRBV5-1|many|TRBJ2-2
TGCGCCAGCAGCATCAGGGCGCTCACCGGGGAGCTGTTTTTT
CASSIRALTGELFF
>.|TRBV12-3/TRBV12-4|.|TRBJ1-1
TGTGCCAGCAGTTCCCCAGGGAGGACTGAAGTTTTCTTT
CASSSPGRTEVFF
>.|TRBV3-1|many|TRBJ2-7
TGTGCCAGCAGCCAAGGTACGGGGGGCGGTTCCTACGAGCAGTACTTC
CASSQGTGGGSYEQYF
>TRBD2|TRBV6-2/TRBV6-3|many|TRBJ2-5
TGTGCCAGCAGTTATCTGGCGGGGGGGGTTCAAGAGACCCAGTACTTC
CASSYLAGGVQETQYF
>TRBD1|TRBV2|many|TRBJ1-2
TGTGCCAGCAGGGACAGGGGAGGAAGCTATGGCTACACCTTC
CASRDRGGSYGYTF
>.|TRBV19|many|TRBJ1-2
TGTGCCAGTAGTATAAAGGCGGGCTATGGCTACACCTTC
CASSIKAGYGYTF
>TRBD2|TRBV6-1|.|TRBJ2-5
TGTGCCAGCAGTCCCGGACTAGCGGGGCCCTGGGAGACCCAGTACTTC
CASSPGLAGPWETQYF
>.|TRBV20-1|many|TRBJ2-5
TGCAGTGCTAGAGACGGAGGGGGCGCAGAGACCCAGTACTTC
CSARDGGGAETQYF
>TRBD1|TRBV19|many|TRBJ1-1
TGTGCCAGCTGTCGATGGAGGACAGGGAACACTGAAGCTTTCTTT
CASCRWRTGNTEAFF
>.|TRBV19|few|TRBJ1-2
TGTGCCAGTAGAGAGGGCCACTATGGCTACACCTTC
CASREGHYGYTF
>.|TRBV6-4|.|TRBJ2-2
TGTGCCAGCAGTGATGACGGCACCGGGGAGCTGTTTTTT
CASSDDGTGELFF